This TCR beta chain was documented in a study of shared clonotypes between healthy human individuals. Sequencing was performed with immunoSEQ multiplex PCR; in TCRdb, only in-frame clones are kept and a portion is missing. The sample shows about 2 million clones, around 96% of them seen only once. Per the germline V gene, CDR1 is SNHLY and CDR2 is FYNNEI. This CDR3 contains 17 residues. V gave up 11 bases and J gave up 4 bases; unmatched junction bases: 17. The naive CD8 fraction comprised CD45RO-negative cells positively selected for CCR7 and excluded terminally differentiated effector memory CD45RA+ cells.

V and J are TRBV2 and TRBJ2-1; 10 positions agree with TRBD1. The sequence was collected from a man aged 18-30 years in good health. Sequences were obtained from naive CD8+ T cells sorted from blood. This chain's CDR3 is CAFVRQGAHPAYNEQFF. The CDR3 region has the DNA TGTGCCTTCGTTAGACAGGGGGCGCACCCAGCTTACAATGAGCAGTTCTTC.